Here is one T cell receptor beta chain with its context. The method was immunoSEQ multiplex PCR; TCRdb's version includes in-frame clones alone and lacks a portion of them. The table lists 270,000 or so clones, roughly 84% of them singletons, with less than 4% in the top ten. The CDR3 totals 15 residues. V dropped 0 bases and J dropped 0 bases, with 6 bases sitting between them. Germline CDR1 and CDR2: LGHNA and YSLEER. This sample is part of a study of blood T cell repertoires in COVID-19. At the level of the study: The analysed material was cDNA or gDNA that came from T cells, B-cell-depleted T cells, or PBMCs.

The chain is built from TRBV4-3 and TRBJ2-1, with a possible D match to TRBD1 (5 bases). The sequenced sample was peripheral blood. The TCR originated in a young woman with acute or convalescent COVID-19. The CDR3 DNA is TGCGCCAGCAGCCAAGATCAGGGCTCCTACAATGAGCAGTTCTTC. Encoded protein: CASSQDQGSYNEQFF.